Each of the 27 T cell receptor beta chains below was sequenced from the same sample in a study of T cell repertoires in cytomegalovirus infection. TCRdb redid the calling of the reads with MiXCR, one entry per CDR3 protein. The table records about 150,000 distinct CDR3 sequences, around a quarter of them present only once. Material: PBMCs. These receptors originate from a human donor in good health (CMV status not recorded). Some clones in this sample may be carry-over from other donors' samples.

This clonotype was counted at least ten times. This chain joins TRBV7-2 and TRBJ2-1; no clear D. Germline V CDR1 and CDR2: SGHTA, FQGNSA. V was pared by 4 bases and J by 6 bases, with 10 bases between. This CDR3 is 13 amino acids long. The CDR3 loop reads CASSSAAGNEQFF. CDR3 nucleotides: TGTGCCAGCAGCTCCGCAGCAGGCAATGAGCAGTTCTTC.

This clonotype was observed a few times. The V call is TRBV29-1, the J call TRBJ2-3; D may match TRBD1 or TRBD2 (5 bases each). The CDR3 is made up of 14 amino acids. V lost 4 bases to trimming and J lost 3 bases, with 14 bases between them. The germline V gene has CDR1 SQVTM and CDR2 ANQGSEA. The CDR3 region has the DNA TGCAGCGTTGCCGGGACGTATAGTACAGATACGCAGTATTTT. Encoded protein: CSVAGTYSTDTQYF.

This chain links TRBV28 with TRBJ2-1; D is undetermined. The CDR3 is 16 amino acids. Germline loops: CDR1 MDHEN, CDR2 SYDVKM. V lost 7 bases to trimming and J lost 0 bases, with 16 bases between them. The CDR3 here is CASTWGSIPSYNEQFF. The CDR3, as DNA: TGTGCCAGCACCTGGGGTAGCATTCCCTCCTACAATGAGCAGTTCTTC.

This clonotype was found once. The genes are TRBV7-3 and TRBJ2-5; 7 bases match TRBD2. The J segment lost 5 bases and the V segment lost 3 bases, leaving 9 bases of the junction unmatched. CDR1 is SGHTA, CDR2 FQGTGA, per germline. This CDR3 spans 15 amino acids. The CDR3 coding sequence is TGTGCCAGCAGCTTTAGGCCAGGGAGGGTCGAGACCCAGTACTTC. Protein product: CASSFRPGRVETQYF.

This clonotype was counted at least ten times. The chain is built from TRBV20-1 and TRBJ1-1, with D uncertain. V lost 6 bases, J lost 5 bases, and 13 bases lay in between. Germline V gene data show CDR1 as DFQATT and CDR2 as SNEGSKA (reference sequence). CDR3 size: 12 residues. The CDR3 region is CSAPKTLTEAFF. The CDR3 nucleotides read TGCAGTGCGCCCAAGACTCTGACTGAAGCTTTCTTT.

In this sample, this clonotype turned up many times. This chain links TRBV7-8 with TRBJ2-2, with 10 bases identical to TRBD1. This CDR3 has 16 residues. Germline V gene data show CDR1 as SGHVS and CDR2 as FQNEAQ. With V trimmed by 4 bases and J by 5 bases, 7 bases remained unmatched. The CDR3 nucleotides read TGTGCCAGCAGCTACAGAGGGACAGGGGCGACCGGGGAGCTGTTTTTT. Translation gives CASSYRGTGATGELFF.

This chain links TRBV20-1 with TRBJ2-7, with 8 bases lining up with TRBD1. CDR3 length: 14 residues. V was clipped by 8 bases and J by 2 bases; unmatched bases: 11. CDR1 is DFQATT and CDR2 is SNEGSKA in the germline V gene (reference sequence). The CDR3 DNA reads TGCAGTCTGCCTACCGGGACAGGTACCTACGAGCAGTACTTC. The encoded protein is CSLPTGTGTYEQYF.

This clonotype was seen a handful of times. The chain recombines TRBV7-9 with TRBJ2-7, with D perhaps matching TRBD1 or TRBD2 (6 bases each). The CDR3 is 12 amino acids. V lost 7 bases to trimming and J lost 3 bases, with 10 bases between them. Germline CDR1 SEHNR, CDR2 FQNEAQ (reference sequence). CDR3 in DNA: TGTGCCAGCATCGGAGGGGGCTACGAGCAGTACTTC. As protein: CASIGGGYEQYF.

The CDR3: CASSPQGGRGKETQYF. CDR3 DNA: TGTGCCAGCAGCCCCCAGGGGGGACGGGGGAAAGAGACCCAGTACTTC. The chain has TRBV7-3 and TRBJ2-5, with D perhaps TRBD1 (7 bases). Looked up from germline, CDR1 is SGHTA and CDR2 is FQGTGA. The CDR3 runs 16 residues. V was cut by 5 bases and J by 3 bases, with 19 bases left in between. The complete variable domain, with remaining parts taken from reference TRBV7-3 and TRBJ2-5, reads GAGVSQTPSNKVTEKGKYVELRCDPISGHTALYWYRQSLGQGPEFLIYFQGTGAADDSGLPNDRFFAVRPEGSVSTLKIQRTERGDSAVYLCASSPQGGRGKETQYFGPGTRLLVL.

The genes are TRBV7-8 and TRBJ1-4; possibly TRBD1 for D (5 bases). With 4 bases removed from V and 10 bases from J, the gap between germline ends came to 16 bases. Germline V gives CDR1 SGHVS, CDR2 FQNEAQ. There are 14 residues in the CDR3. This CDR3 reads CASSSTGSGRKLFF. The DNA of the CDR3 is TGTGCCAGCAGCTCGACCGGGTCAGGGAGAAAACTGTTTTTT.

This clonotype was picked up a small number of times. Written as DNA, the CDR3 is TGTGCCATCAGGGGGGACGACAGTAGCAATCAGCCCCAGCATTTT. Translation gives CAIRGDDSSNQPQHF. The chain uses TRBV10-3 and TRBJ1-5; D perhaps matches TRBD1 (5 bases). The V end lost 6 bases, the J end lost 0 bases, and 12 bases lay between the germline ends. Germline V gives CDR1 ENHRY, CDR2 SYGVKD. The CDR3 runs 15 residues.

The table lists this clonotype with many counts. The chain links TRBV7-8 to TRBJ2-1; D gene uncertain. Germline lookup yields CDR1 SGHVS and CDR2 FQNEAQ. V lost 1 base and J lost 7, with 14 bases in between. The CDR3 is 15 residues long. The CDR3 region is CASSLEVPLGNEQFF. Written as DNA, the CDR3 is TGTGCCAGCAGCTTAGAGGTGCCCCTGGGTAATGAGCAGTTCTTC.

The chain combines TRBV20-1 with TRBJ2-3; maybe TRBD1 (5 bases). CDR3 length: 12 residues. Germline CDR1 DFQATT, CDR2 SNEGSKA (reference sequence). The V end lost 2 bases, the J end lost 5 bases, and 8 bases lay between the germline ends. In DNA, the CDR3 is TGCAGTGCTAGATTTAGGGGAGATACGCAGTATTTT. Its protein is CSARFRGDTQYF.

This clonotype has a handful of counts. This chain connects TRBV12-3 or TRBV12-4 to TRBJ2-3; 7 bases are a match to TRBD2. The CDR3 is 14 amino acids. V was clipped by 3 bases and J by 3 bases; unmatched bases: 3. The CDR3 loop reads CASSFSGETDTQYF. In DNA form, the CDR3 reads TGTGCCAGCAGTTTCAGCGGGGAGACAGATACGCAGTATTTT.

This chain connects TRBV28 to TRBJ1-5, with 8 bases lining up with TRBD1. V gave up 6 bases and J gave up 0 bases; unmatched junction bases: 10. The length of the CDR3 is 17 residues. The germline gives CDR1 MDHEN, CDR2 SYDVKM. The CDR3 nucleotides are TGTGCCAGCAGCCGGGTCAGGGGGCGCGGTAGCAATCAGCCCCAGCATTTT. This codes for CASSRVRGRGSNQPQHF.

This chain connects TRBV2 to TRBJ2-5; D perhaps matches TRBD2 (5 bases). Germline V gives CDR1 SNHLY, CDR2 FYNNEI. Trimming pared 8 bases from V and 5 bases from J, leaving 9 bases between. This CDR3 is built from 11 residues. CDR3 bases: TGTGCCAGCTGGACTGGGGAGACCCAGTACTTC. It yields the protein CASWTGETQYF.

The CDR3, as DNA: TGCGCCAGCAGCTTGGGGGGATCGACAGGGAGGAACACTGAAGCTTTCTTT. This sequence encodes CASSLGGSTGRNTEAFF. This chain links TRBV5-1 with TRBJ1-1; the match to TRBD1 covers 7 bases. CDR1 is SGHRS and CDR2 is YFSETQ in the germline V gene. With 0 bases clipped from V and 1 base from J, the junction kept 9 bases outside the gene matches. The CDR3 contains 17 residues.

The rearrangement links TRBV5-1 to TRBJ2-2, with D unclear. Per germline, CDR1 SGHRS and CDR2 YFSETQ. The V end was cut by 0 bases, the J end by 0 bases, with 6 bases between. CDR3 length: 15 residues. CDR3 residues: CASSLAISNTGELFF. DNA for the CDR3: TGCGCCAGCAGCTTGGCGATTTCGAACACCGGGGAGCTGTTTTTT.

There are many counts of this clonotype. V usage is TRBV7-2 and J usage is TRBJ2-2; 8 bases align to TRBD2. Germline values: CDR1 SGHTA, CDR2 FQGNSA. The V and J ends lost 4 bases and 6 bases, in that order; junction bases with no gene match: 7. This CDR3 has 15 amino acids. CDR3 sequence: CASSWSGSRSGELFF. The CDR3 DNA is TGTGCCAGCAGCTGGAGCGGGAGTCGGTCCGGGGAGCTGTTTTTT.

This clonotype has ten or more counts. The CDR3 here is CASSGDRYEQYF. The CDR3 nucleotides read TGTGCCAGCAGCGGGGACCGCTACGAGCAGTACTTC. The rearrangement links TRBV14 to TRBJ2-7; the D call may be TRBD1 or TRBD2 (5 bases each). V lost 5 bases and J lost 3, with 8 bases in between. Per the germline V gene, CDR1 is SGHDN and CDR2 is FVKESK. This CDR3 region has 12 residues.

This chain links TRBV9 with TRBJ1-1; weak D call: TRBD1 (5 bases). CDR1 and CDR2 from the germline V gene are SGDLS and YYNGEE. The CDR3 has 15 residues. Trimming took 2 bases from V and 4 from J, leaving 15 bases between them. CDR3 amino acids: CASSVDIGGSTEAFF. Here the CDR3 DNA reads TGTGCCAGCAGCGTTGATATCGGGGGGTCCACTGAAGCTTTCTTT.

This rearrangement joins TRBV7-4 to TRBJ1-6, with TRBD1 as a possible D gene (6 bases). The CDR3 consists of 17 residues. V gave up 2 bases and J gave up 9 bases, with 20 bases separating them. Germline assignment: CDR1 SGHVT and CDR2 SQSDAQ. For the CDR3, the DNA is TGTGCCAGCAGCTTATCTCTCGACAATCGGGGGCCTTCACCCCTCCACTTT. Translating it yields CASSLSLDNRGPSPLHF.

This chain joins TRBV29-1 and TRBJ2-2; D is ambiguous. CDR3 length: 13 amino acids. With 6 bases removed from V and 0 bases from J, the gap between germline ends came to 8 bases. Germline lookup yields CDR1 SQVTM and CDR2 ANQGSEA. The CDR3 loop reads CSVFGSNTGELFF. CDR3 in DNA: TGCAGCGTCTTCGGGTCGAACACCGGGGAGCTGTTTTTT.

This clonotype appeared many times. V usage is TRBV7-2 and J usage is TRBJ1-1; weak D call: TRBD1 (6 bases). The germline gives CDR1 SGHTA, CDR2 FQGNSA. The CDR3 has 15 residues. V dropped 6 bases and J dropped 0 bases, with 14 bases sitting between them. The CDR3 nucleotides are TGTGCCAGCAGTCAATGGACAGTTATGAACACTGAAGCTTTCTTT. Translating it yields CASSQWTVMNTEAFF.

The chain carries TRBV11-1 and TRBJ2-1, with TRBD1 as a possible D gene (6 bases). The V end was cut by 5 bases, the J end by 2 bases, with 10 bases between. CDR1 SGHAT and CDR2 FQDESV come from the germline V gene (reference sequence). The CDR3 is 14 amino acids. CDR3 in DNA: TGTGCCAGCAGCCCCTGGACAGCCTACAATGAGCAGTTCTTC. Translating it yields CASSPWTAYNEQFF.

This clonotype was observed at least ten times. The chain recombines TRBV14 with TRBJ2-7; D might be TRBD1 (5 bases). Trimming took off 1 base at V and 6 bases at J, with 10 bases between the two ends. The CDR3 length is 13 residues. Per germline, CDR1 SGHDN and CDR2 FVKESK. CDR3 DNA: TGTGCCAGCAGCCAAGTCACAGGCGGCGAGCAGTACTTC. As protein: CASSQVTGGEQYF.

This clonotype was recorded many times. This chain connects TRBV7-8 to TRBJ2-3; 12 bases are shared with TRBD2. This CDR3 spans 18 amino acids. The germline V gene encodes CDR1 SGHVS and CDR2 FQNEAQ. V lost 5 bases, J lost 1 base, and 10 bases stayed unmatched. The CDR3 DNA is TGTGCCAGCAGCCTGCGGACTAGCGGGGAAACCCGCACAGATACGCAGTATTTT. Amino acid sequence: CASSLRTSGETRTDTQYF.